The rows below give T cell receptor beta chains drawn from one sample of a study of T cell responses to AZD1222 COVID-19 vaccine. Profiling relied on immunoSEQ multiplex PCR, and the TCRdb table lists in-frame clones only, not all of them. Found here are 150,000 or so clones, roughly 90% of them singletons; the top ten hold 2.5% to 4%. Specimen: peripheral blood, collected 28 days after the second AZD1222 dose. These receptors were taken from an adult who received the AZD1222 COVID-19 vaccine. Both conserved end residues are part of each CDR3. D genes are given only for firm matches. Clone size is not always given. Where it is, it says once, few, many or a class for expanded clones.

j_gene | d_gene | v_gene | abundance | CDR3nt | CDR3aa
TRBJ2-7 | TRBD1 | TRBV5-4 | . | TGTGCCAGCAGCTTGGGGGACAGGTCCTACGAGCAGTACTTC | CASSLGDRSYEQYF
TRBJ2-1 | TRBD1 | TRBV19 | . | TGTGCCAGTAGTAGGACCGCAGGGGGCAGTCACAATGAGCAGTTCTTC | CASSRTAGGSHNEQFF
TRBJ2-5 | TRBD2 | TRBV20-1 | . | TGCAGTGCTAGTCAGGCTAGCGGGGGGCCCCGGGACTTC | CSASQASGGPRDF
TRBJ2-2 | . | TRBV5-1 | . | TGCGCCAGCAGGGTCACCACGAACACCGGGGAGCTGTTTTTT | CASRVTTNTGELFF
TRBJ1-2 | . | TRBV6-5 | . | TGTGCCAGCAGTTACGCGGGGCACAACTATGGCTACACCTTC | CASSYAGHNYGYTF
TRBJ1-2 | . | TRBV5-6 | . | TGTGCCAGCAGCTTGGAGGGACGAGATCACCGCTATGGCTACACCTTC | CASSLEGRDHRYGYTF
TRBJ2-5 | . | TRBV6-6 | . | TGTGCCAGCAGTTACTCCGGGGAAGAGACCCAGTACTTC | CASSYSGEETQYF
TRBJ2-5 | . | TRBV19 | once | TGTGCCAGTAGTATCGCCCGGGAAGAGACCCAGTACTTC | CASSIAREETQYF
TRBJ2-7 | TRBD2 | TRBV29-1 | . | TGCAGCGTTGAAGTGGGGGGGACGGCGAGCTCCTACGAGCAGTACTTC | CSVEVGGTASSYEQYF
TRBJ1-5 | . | TRBV5-1 | . | TGCGCCAGCAGCTTGAGTGGGAGTCAGCCCCAGCATTTT | CASSLSGSQPQHF
TRBJ2-7 | . | TRBV12-2 | . | TGTGCAAGTCGCACCCGGACAGGGGTCTACGAGCAGTACTTC | CASRTRTGVYEQYF
TRBJ2-1 | . | TRBV4-3 | . | TGCGCCAGCAGCCAAGAGTGGCGGGGCTACAATGAGCAGTTCTTC | CASSQEWRGYNEQFF